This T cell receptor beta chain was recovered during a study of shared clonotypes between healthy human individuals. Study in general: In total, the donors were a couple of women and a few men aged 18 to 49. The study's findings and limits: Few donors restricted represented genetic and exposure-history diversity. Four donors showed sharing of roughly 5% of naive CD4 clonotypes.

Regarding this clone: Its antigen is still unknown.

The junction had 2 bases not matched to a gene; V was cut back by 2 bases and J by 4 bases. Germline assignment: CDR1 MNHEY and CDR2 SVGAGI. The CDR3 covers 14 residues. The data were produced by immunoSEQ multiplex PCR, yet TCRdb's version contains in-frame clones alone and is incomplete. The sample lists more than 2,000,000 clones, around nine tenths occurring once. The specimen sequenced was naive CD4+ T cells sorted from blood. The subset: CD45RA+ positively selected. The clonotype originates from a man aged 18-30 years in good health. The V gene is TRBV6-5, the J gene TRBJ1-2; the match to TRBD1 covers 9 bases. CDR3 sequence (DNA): TGTGCCAGCAGTTACAAGGGACAGGGCTATGGCTACACCTTC. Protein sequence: CASSYKGQGYGYTF.